One sample yielded the 26 T cell receptor beta chains listed below, sequenced in a study of blood T cells in healthy people across ages. A J-beta primer mix and a sample-barcoded 5' primer were used in a second PCR of about 7 to 12 cycles. TCRdb re-called the 5' RACE reads with MiXCR, one entry per CDR3 protein. The repertoire holds fewer than 2,000,000 distinct CDR3 sequences, with roughly two fifths as singletons. Sequencing was carried out using blood. The receptors were sampled from a human donor in good health.

V gene TRBV6-2 or TRBV6-3 combines with J gene TRBJ2-5; 8 positions match TRBD2. V shed 6 bases, J shed 7 bases, and the junction held 10 bases outside the gene matches. CDR3 length: 14 residues. The germline CDR1 and CDR2 sequences are MNHEY and SVGEGT. CDR3 region: CASSPGGNVGTQYF. Here the CDR3 DNA reads TGTGCCAGCAGCCCGGGGGGGAACGTGGGGACCCAGTACTTC.

As concerns this clonotype: The junction differs from germline at one of its ends, possibly a read error. The V and J genes are TRBV7-2 and TRBJ1-2; TRBD1 matches at 9 bases. This CDR3 is 15 amino acids long. Per germline, CDR1 SGHTA and CDR2 FQGNSA. DNA of the CDR3: TGTGTCAGCAGCTTACGGACAGGGGCTAACTATGGCTACACCTTC. Translating it yields CVSSLRTGANYGYTF.

V usage is TRBV7-2 and J usage is TRBJ2-5; D is unresolved. The CDR3 extends over 12 amino acids. Germline CDR1 SGHTA, CDR2 FQGNSA. V lost 5 bases, J lost 10 bases, and 14 bases lay in between. In DNA, the CDR3 is TGTGCCAGCAGCCTTCTCCCTGGAAACCAGTACTTC. Protein: CASSLLPGNQYF.

The sample holds a few counts of this clonotype. The rearrangement uses TRBV29-1 and TRBJ2-5; D is perhaps TRBD1 (6 bases). This CDR3 comprises 14 residues. Trimming took off 2 bases at V and 2 bases at J, with 12 bases between the two ends. Looked up from germline, CDR1 is SQVTM and CDR2 is ANQGSEA. In nucleotides, the CDR3 is TGCAGCGTTGAACCCCAGGGGTCGCAAGAGACCCAGTACTTC. This sequence encodes CSVEPQGSQETQYF.

This clonotype was seen only a few times. The J gene is TRBJ2-1, the V gene TRBV27; perhaps D is TRBD1 or TRBD2 (5 bases each). The CDR3 runs 14 residues. Germline CDR1 MNHEY, CDR2 SMNVEV (reference sequence). V was clipped by 5 bases and J by 2 bases, with 10 bases between them. For the CDR3, the DNA is TGTGCCAGCAGTCCAGGGAGCGCCTACAATGAGCAGTTCTTC. This codes for CASSPGSAYNEQFF.

In this sample, this clonotype turned up many times. This rearrangement joins TRBV12-3 or TRBV12-4 to TRBJ2-7; D uncertain. Trimming took 5 bases from V and 2 from J, leaving 10 bases between them. The CDR3 runs 13 residues. The CDR3, as DNA: TGTGCCAGCAGTCCCACACCCCCCTACGAGCAGTACTTC. Its translation: CASSPTPPYEQYF.

A remark on this clonotype: The junction shows a germline mismatch at one end, possibly a read error. The CDR3 region has the DNA TGTGCCGGCAGTATGGACGGAACCAAAAACATTCAGTACTTC. Its translation is CAGSMDGTKNIQYF. The chain combines TRBV28 with TRBJ2-4, with D hard to call. CDR3 length: 14 residues. CDR1 is MDHEN, CDR2 SYDVKM, per germline. Looking up the rest from reference TRBV28 and TRBJ2-4 gives the full variable domain: DVKVTQSSRYLVKRTGEKVFLECVQDMDHENMFWYRQDPGLGLRLIYFSYDVKMKEKGDIPEGYSVSREKKERFSLILESASTNQTSMYLCAGSMDGTKNIQYFGAGTRLSVL.

This chain connects TRBV5-1 to TRBJ1-1; possible D gene TRBD1, 5 bases. CDR3 length: 16 amino acids. V dropped 7 bases and J dropped 4 bases, with 23 bases sitting between them. CDR1 is SGHRS, CDR2 YFSETQ, per germline. CDR3 DNA sequence: TGCGCCAGCTCGCAGTCTGGGGGTCCTCGGAGCACTGAAGCTTTCTTT. Translating it yields CASSQSGGPRSTEAFF.

This clonotype was seen a few times. This chain connects TRBV7-2 to TRBJ1-2; D call uncertain. This CDR3 has 15 residues. The germline V gene has CDR1 SGHTA and CDR2 FQGNSA. V was cut by 5 bases and J by 4 bases, with 17 bases left in between. The CDR3 DNA sequence: TGTGCCAGCAGCCCACAGACCGTCTCACCCTATGGCTACACCTTC. Translating gives CASSPQTVSPYGYTF.

The table lists this clonotype with a few counts. The chain has TRBV7-9 and TRBJ2-1; D is perhaps TRBD1 (6 bases). The V and J ends lost 5 bases and 10 bases respectively, with 21 bases between them. The length of the CDR3 is 15 residues. The germline V gene encodes CDR1 SEHNR and CDR2 FQNEAQ (reference sequence). The CDR3 bases are TGTGCCAGCAGCCATACACACCTACAGGGACCGGAGCAGTTCTTC. Translated, it gives CASSHTHLQGPEQFF.

This clonotype was detected once. CDR3 DNA: TGTGCCATCAGTGACCAGGACAGGGAACTCTATGGCTACACCTTC. It is translated as CAISDQDRELYGYTF. The V gene is TRBV10-3, the J gene TRBJ1-2, with TRBD1 identical over 8 bases. Germline CDR1 is ENHRY and CDR2 is SYGVKD. The V gene end was trimmed by 3 bases and the J gene end by 4 bases; junction bases not matched to a gene: 7. This CDR3 has 15 residues.

The CDR3: CASSLVGGKATEAFF. As DNA, the CDR3 is TGTGCCAGCAGCTTAGTCGGGGGAAAAGCCACTGAAGCTTTCTTT. The chain links TRBV7-9 to TRBJ1-1, with a possible D match to TRBD1 (5 bases). Germline V gives CDR1 SEHNR, CDR2 FQNEAQ (reference sequence). The CDR3 is 15 residues long. V was trimmed by 1 base and J by 4 bases, leaving 13 bases between them. The whole variable domain, remainder taken from reference TRBV7-9 and TRBJ1-1, is DTGVSQNPRHKITKRGQNVTFRCDPISEHNRLYWYRQTLGQGPEFLTYFQNEAQLEKSRLLSDRFSAERPKGSFSTLEIQRTEQGDSAMYLCASSLVGGKATEAFFGQGTRLTVV.

This clonotype was seen only once. The V gene is TRBV4-1, the J gene TRBJ2-1; D ambiguous. Germline assignment: CDR1 MGHRA and CDR2 YSYEKL. This CDR3 spans 15 amino acids. Trimming left V 2 bases short and J 3 bases short, with 11 bases between. Written as DNA, the CDR3 is TGCGCCAGCAGCCAAAAAATGGGTCTCTACAATGAGCAGTTCTTC. It specifies CASSQKMGLYNEQFF.

The chain joins TRBV18 to TRBJ1-1; 8 nucleotides match TRBD1. The CDR3 contains 20 residues. The germline gives CDR1 KGHSH, CDR2 LQKENI. V was pared by 1 base and J by 1 base, with 17 bases of the junction left unmatched. CDR3 DNA sequence: TGTGCCAGCTCACCACTCTACAGGGGGAGATCGGGGGAAGGGAACACTGAAGCTTTCTTT. Its protein is CASSPLYRGRSGEGNTEAFF. The whole variable domain, remainder taken from reference TRBV18 and TRBJ1-1, is NAGVMQNPRHLVRRRGQEARLRCSPMKGHSHVYWYRQLPEEGLKFMVYLQKENIIDESGMPKERFSAEFPKEGPSILRIQQVVRGDSAAYFCASSPLYRGRSGEGNTEAFFGQGTRLTVV.

Turning to this clonotype: One end of the junction fails to match germline, which may point to a read error. This rearrangement joins TRBV12-3 or TRBV12-4 to TRBJ1-2; D remains ambiguous. CDR3 length equals 15 residues. The CDR3 DNA reads TGTGCCGGCAGTGACGATCGGCGGGTTAGCTATGGCTACACCTTC. Translating it yields CAGSDDRRVSYGYTF.

This clonotype was found a few times. The chain employs TRBV27 and TRBJ2-7, with a weak D call TRBD1 (6 bases). Germline CDR1 MNHEY, CDR2 SMNVEV (reference sequence). The CDR3 consists of 15 residues. V was cut by 5 bases and J by 2 bases, with 16 bases left in between. The CDR3 is CASSPETGTPYEQYF. Here the CDR3 DNA reads TGTGCCAGCAGTCCTGAGACAGGAACCCCCTACGAGCAGTACTTC.

This chain connects TRBV6-6 to TRBJ2-6; 7 bases agree with TRBD1. CDR3 length: 17 amino acids. V lost 7 bases and J lost 0; bases outside the gene matches: 9. CDR1 is MNHNY and CDR2 is SVGAGI in the germline V gene (reference sequence). Written as DNA, the CDR3 is TGTGCCAGCACCCAAAGGACAGGACACTCTGGGGCCAACGTCCTGACTTTC. Protein: CASTQRTGHSGANVLTF.

The CDR3 sequence is CSAYGGTAVYGYTF. CDR3 DNA sequence: TGCAGTGCCTATGGAGGGACAGCCGTCTATGGCTACACCTTC. The chain joins TRBV20-1 to TRBJ1-2, with 7 bases lining up with TRBD1. The germline gives CDR1 DFQATT, CDR2 SNEGSKA (reference sequence). This CDR3 contains 14 residues. V shed 6 bases, J shed 4 bases, and the junction held 11 bases outside the gene matches.

The rearrangement links TRBV11-2 to TRBJ2-7; D gene unclear. The CDR3 has 16 residues. The V end lost 6 bases, the J end lost 7 bases, and 25 bases lay between the germline ends. CDR1 is SGHAT, CDR2 FQNNGV, per germline. CDR3 DNA: TGTGCCAGCAGTTTGGGCAGCATTCATTCGCGCGATGAGCAGTACTTC. Translation: CASSLGSIHSRDEQYF.

The chain carries TRBV10-3 and TRBJ1-2; 7 positions agree with TRBD1. The CDR3 has 13 residues. Germline V gives CDR1 ENHRY, CDR2 SYGVKD. Unmatched junction bases numbered 9, after V lost 7 bases and J lost 7 bases. Here the CDR3 reads CAINEQGLGGYTF. CDR3 nucleotides: TGTGCCATCAACGAACAGGGGCTAGGTGGCTACACCTTC.

V usage is TRBV4-3 and J usage is TRBJ2-1; D remains ambiguous. Trimming pared 1 base from V and 3 bases from J, leaving 7 bases between. Germline V CDR1 and CDR2: LGHNA, YSLEER. CDR3 length equals 14 residues. CDR3 coding DNA: TGCGCCAGCAGCCAAGCAGGCTACTACAATGAGCAGTTCTTC. It translates to CASSQAGYYNEQFF.

This clonotype was seen many times. This rearrangement joins TRBV29-1 to TRBJ1-1; no reliable D call. The CDR3 sequence is 12 residues long. V was shortened by 7 bases and J by 3 bases, with 12 bases between the two germline ends. Per the germline V gene, CDR1 is SQVTM and CDR2 is ANQGSEA. CDR3 amino acids: CSAIITDTEAFF. The CDR3 bases are TGCAGCGCCATCATCACGGACACTGAAGCTTTCTTT.

This sequence joins TRBV9 and TRBJ1-2, with D perhaps TRBD1 (5 bases). From germline, CDR1 is SGDLS and CDR2 YYNGEE. Trimming took off 4 bases at V and 9 bases at J, with 13 bases between the two ends. This CDR3 is built from 12 residues. The CDR3 here is CASSPQSGSYTF. DNA for the CDR3: TGTGCCAGCAGCCCCCAGTCAGGGAGCTACACCTTC.

The V call is TRBV5-1, the J call TRBJ2-5; tentatively, D is TRBD1 (6 bases). The CDR3 extends over 15 amino acids. Trimming removed 0 bases at V and 3 bases at J, with 12 bases between. The germline V gene encodes CDR1 SGHRS and CDR2 YFSETQ. The CDR3 nucleotides read TGCGCCAGCAGCTTGGTAACAGGGTTGGAAGAGACCCAGTACTTC. It specifies CASSLVTGLEETQYF.

This clonotype was counted many times. The V gene is TRBV7-8, the J gene TRBJ2-1, with D perhaps TRBD1 (5 bases). The CDR3 totals 12 residues. CDR1 is SGHVS and CDR2 is FQNEAQ in the germline V gene. The germline V and J ends were trimmed by 5 bases and 8 bases, with 10 bases remaining between them. CDR3 in amino acids: CASSPLGHEQFF. The CDR3 region has the DNA TGTGCCAGCAGCCCATTGGGGCATGAGCAGTTCTTC.

This rearrangement joins TRBV2 to TRBJ1-6, with D unresolved. With 7 bases removed from V and 9 bases from J, the gap between germline ends came to 7 bases. The germline gives CDR1 SNHLY, CDR2 FYNNEI. The CDR3 loop spans 11 amino acids. The DNA of the CDR3 is TGTGCCAGCAAAGGAGTTTCACCCCTCCACTTT. As protein: CASKGVSPLHF.